This T cell receptor (beta chain) was identified during a study of post-analysis software for immune sequencing data. Study-level results: Among about 5 TRBV segments more frequent in patients than controls were TRBV5-6, TRBV5-1 and TRBV20-1.

The CDR3 length is 16 residues. J was trimmed by 8 bases and V by 1 base; bases with no gene match: 8. The germline V gene encodes CDR1 SGHTA and CDR2 FQGNSA. This clonotype was detected only a few times. Its antigen remains unidentified. Prepared libraries of TCR beta cDNA carried unique molecular identifiers. MiXCR was run by TCRdb on the PCR reads, yielding one entry per CDR3 protein. The repertoire consists of under 900,000 distinct CDR3 sequences, with around 53% occurring once and the leading ten covering under 6%. The rearrangement links TRBV7-2 to TRBJ1-2; 12 bases are a match to TRBD1. The TCR sequence derives from a girl aged 10 to 17 with multiple sclerosis. Sequenced: blood. DNA of the CDR3: TGTGCCAGCAGCTTAGGCCCCGGGACAGGGGGCGACGGCTACACCTTC. Amino acid sequence: CASSLGPGTGGDGYTF.